Described below is a single T cell receptor (beta chain) sequence and its context. Its antigen is as yet unknown. The sample is drawn from a study of human T cells and chemical hapten exposure. Findings and limits, study-wide: DPC sensitization produced no change in TCRs with frequency above 1 in 1000.

From the RACE reads, TCRdb called clonotypes with MiXCR, one entry per CDR3 protein. The sample shows roughly 80,000 distinct CDR3 sequences, about 15% of them seen only once. Germline V gene lookup returns CDR1 LGHDT and CDR2 YNNKEL (reference sequence). V dropped 1 base and J dropped 3 bases, with 13 bases sitting between them. This CDR3 comprises 16 residues. As to time point: pre-sensitization, week 0. Treatment described: therapeutic diphenylcyclopropenone sensitization with weekly scalp DPC. The study drew its donors from alopecia patients who were 18 to 70 years old and suitable for DPC. Here the sequenced sample was whole blood, taken in connection with sensitization to the hapten diphenylcyclopropenone (DPC). The chain combines TRBV3-1 with TRBJ1-5, with D unclear. The receptor was derived from a woman in her forties or fifties with alopecia areata. Some clones in this sample may be carry-over from other donors' samples. CDR3 protein: CASSQGPRGDNQPQHF. CDR3 DNA sequence: TGTGCCAGCAGCCAAGGCCCTCGGGGAGACAATCAGCCCCAGCATTTT.